This is a list of T cell receptor beta chains from one sample in a study of blood T cell repertoires in COVID-19. The method was immunoSEQ multiplex PCR; TCRdb's version includes in-frame clones alone and lacks a portion of them. The data contain 90,000 to 120,000 clones, roughly 84% of them singletons. Input material: peripheral blood. These receptors originate from a human donor in a cohort sampled during active COVID-19. Both conserved end residues are part of each CDR3. A D gene is named only where the DNA matches it firmly. Clone size is given for some rows only: seen once, a few or many times, or a class if the clone is expanded.

abundance	len	v_gene	d_gene	j_gene	CDR3aa	CDR3nt
NA	15	TRBV2	TRBD2	TRBJ2-1	CASRGLAGVLGEQFF	TGTGCCAGCAGGGGGCTAGCGGGAGTTCTTGGCGAGCAGTTCTTC
once	15	TRBV28	NA	TRBJ2-6	CASSSRGSGANVLTF	TGTGCCAGCAGTTCCAGGGGTTCTGGGGCCAACGTCCTGACTTTC
few	14	TRBV7-2	NA	TRBJ1-1	CASSSTGPSTEAFF	TGTGCCAGCAGCTCCACAGGCCCGAGCACTGAAGCTTTCTTT
NA	15	TRBV4-3	NA	TRBJ2-2	CASSQVERSTGELFF	TGCGCCAGCAGCCAAGTGGAGCGCTCCACCGGGGAGCTGTTTTTT
NA	16	TRBV19	TRBD2	TRBJ2-5	CASSVLLAGEAETQYF	TGTGCCAGTAGTGTTCTACTAGCGGGAGAGGCTGAGACCCAGTACTTC
NA	13	TRBV28	TRBD2	TRBJ2-7	CASSILAGGEQYF	TGTGCCAGCAGTATTCTAGCGGGAGGCGAGCAGTACTTC
NA	14	TRBV19	NA	TRBJ1-2	CASSITGFGYGYTF	TGTGCCAGTAGTATAACAGGGTTCGGCTATGGCTACACCTTC
NA	15	TRBV27	TRBD2	TRBJ2-5	CASRKGGRAQETQYF	TGTGCCAGCAGGAAGGGCGGGAGGGCTCAAGAGACCCAGTACTTC
NA	15	TRBV25-1	TRBD1	TRBJ2-3	CASSEQGAYTDTQYF	TGTGCCAGCAGTGAACAGGGGGCGTACACAGATACGCAGTATTTT
NA	14	TRBV27	TRBD2	TRBJ2-2	CASSPAGGPGELFF	TGTGCCAGCAGCCCGGCGGGGGGCCCCGGGGAGCTGTTTTTT
NA	14	TRBV30	NA	TRBJ2-1	CAWSVINPYNEQFF	TGTGCCTGGAGTGTAATAAATCCCTACAATGAGCAGTTCTTC
NA	17	TRBV4-3	NA	TRBJ2-1	CASSQVGLGGSYNEQFF	TGCGCCAGCAGCCAAGTGGGGCTGGGGGGTTCCTACAATGAGCAGTTCTTC
NA	17	TRBV10-3	TRBD1	TRBJ1-1	CAISESPGTGDDNEAFF	TGTGCCATCAGTGAGTCTCCCGGGACAGGGGACGATAATGAAGCTTTCTTT
NA	13	TRBV11-1	NA	TRBJ2-2	CASRSGYPGELFF	TGTGCCAGCAGATCAGGGTACCCCGGGGAGCTGTTTTTT
NA	14	TRBV19	NA	TRBJ1-2	CASSWDRGAYGYTF	TGTGCCAGTAGCTGGGACCGGGGGGCCTATGGCTACACCTTC
NA	13	TRBV27	TRBD1	TRBJ2-4	CASRQGALDIQYF	TGTGCCAGCAGACAGGGGGCGTTGGACATTCAGTACTTC
NA	14	TRBV27	NA	TRBJ2-1	CASTRRDSRNEQFF	TGTGCCAGCACGAGGCGGGATTCGAGGAATGAGCAGTTCTTC
NA	14	TRBV7-2	TRBD1	TRBJ1-1	CASSFTGGRTEAFF	TGTGCCAGCAGCTTTACAGGGGGCAGGACTGAAGCTTTCTTT
NA	14	TRBV25-1	NA	TRBJ1-1	CASSQGGGWTEAFF	TGTGCCAGCAGCCAGGGAGGGGGTTGGACTGAAGCTTTCTTT
NA	16	TRBV18	NA	TRBJ2-2	CASSPGARGNTGELFF	TGTGCCAGCTCACCAGGCGCGCGGGGGAACACCGGGGAGCTGTTTTTT
NA	19	TRBV4-1	TRBD2	TRBJ2-1	CASSQDRETSGPSYNEQFF	TGCGCCAGCAGCCAAGATAGGGAGACTAGCGGTCCCTCCTACAATGAGCAGTTCTTC
NA	13	TRBV2	NA	TRBJ2-5	CASSYRVGETQYF	TGTGCCAGCAGTTACAGGGTAGGGGAGACCCAGTACTTC
NA	11	TRBV5-1	NA	TRBJ2-5	CASSFKETQYF	TGCGCCAGCAGCTTCAAAGAGACCCAGTACTTC
NA	17	TRBV3-1/TRBV3-2	NA	TRBJ2-2	CASSQVGLVGGTGELFF	TGTGCCAGCAGCCAAGTCGGGCTGGTAGGGGGCACCGGGGAGCTGTTTTTT
NA	14	TRBV6-4	TRBD2	TRBJ2-3	CASSLTSSTDTQYF	TGTGCCAGCAGCCTGACTAGCAGCACAGATACGCAGTATTTT
few	14	TRBV9	NA	TRBJ2-2	CASSLGGNTGELFF	TGTGCCAGCAGCCTAGGAGGGAACACCGGGGAGCTGTTTTTT
NA	14	TRBV19	TRBD1	TRBJ1-2	CASSMTGGAVAYTF	TGTGCCAGTAGTATGACAGGGGGCGCAGTCGCCTACACCTTC
NA	14	TRBV19	TRBD1	TRBJ1-2	CASRETGARYGYTF	TGTGCCAGTAGGGAGACAGGGGCCCGCTATGGCTACACCTTC
NA	17	TRBV5-1	TRBD2	TRBJ2-7	CASSMVVAGGLHYEQYF	TGCGCCAGCAGCATGGTGGTAGCGGGAGGGCTGCACTACGAGCAGTACTTC
NA	12	TRBV29-1	TRBD1	TRBJ1-1	CSGITGGGDAFF	TGCAGCGGGATAACAGGGGGTGGTGACGCTTTCTTT
NA	19	TRBV6-1	NA	TRBJ1-3	CASSEALRIIGGRGNTIYF	TGTGCCAGCAGTGAAGCGCTTCGGATAATTGGAGGGAGGGGAAACACCATATATTTT
NA	12	TRBV29-1	NA	TRBJ1-2	CSVDIKLYGYTF	TGCAGCGTTGATATAAAGCTCTATGGCTACACCTTC
NA	16	TRBV6-5	TRBD1	TRBJ1-1	CASSYTAGGRNTEAFF	TGTGCCAGCAGTTACACAGCAGGGGGTAGGAACACTGAAGCTTTCTTT
NA	13	TRBV4-1	NA	TRBJ1-1	CASSRQADTEAFF	TGCGCCAGCAGCCGCCAGGCAGACACTGAAGCTTTCTTT
NA	14	TRBV6-1	TRBD1	TRBJ2-5	CASSEDRLWETQYF	TGTGCCAGCAGTGAGGACAGGCTCTGGGAGACCCAGTACTTC
few	15	TRBV28	TRBD2	TRBJ2-3	CASTRGGSVTDTQYF	TGTGCCAGCACCCGGGGCGGGAGTGTCACAGATACGCAGTATTTT
NA	14	TRBV6-5	TRBD1	TRBJ2-5	CASSYRQGWETQYF	TGTGCCAGCAGTTACCGACAGGGTTGGGAGACCCAGTACTTC
NA	15	TRBV9	TRBD1	TRBJ2-1	CASSVAGQGYNEQFF	TGTGCCAGCAGCGTAGCGGGACAGGGTTACAATGAGCAGTTCTTC
NA	12	TRBV11-2	NA	TRBJ2-3	CASSIITDTQYF	TGTGCCAGCAGCATCATCACAGATACGCAGTATTTT
once	16	TRBV10-3	NA	TRBJ2-2	CAISESSGGGTGELFF	TGTGCCATCAGTGAGTCGAGCGGAGGCGGTACCGGGGAGCTGTTTTTT
NA	14	TRBV5-6	NA	TRBJ1-2	CASSPTGGNYGYTF	TGTGCCAGCAGCCCTACTGGGGGGAACTATGGCTACACCTTC
NA	17	TRBV7-3	TRBD1	TRBJ2-1	CATSPTPTGVAYNEQFF	TGTGCCACCTCCCCCACCCCGACAGGGGTGGCCTACAATGAGCAGTTCTTC
once	11	TRBV15	NA	TRBJ2-1	CATSGARGQFF	TGTGCCACCTCTGGGGCCAGGGGCCAGTTCTTC
NA	13	TRBV9	TRBD1	TRBJ1-6	CASSEQGSSPLHF	TGTGCCAGCAGCGAACAGGGGAGTTCACCCCTCCACTTT
few	17	TRBV5-4	TRBD2	TRBJ2-7	CASSLGVLGLAGGEQYF	TGTGCCAGCAGCTTGGGAGTATTAGGACTAGCGGGAGGCGAGCAGTACTTC